The clone carrying this T cell receptor (beta chain) was counted only a few times. Its antigen is undetermined. Amplified TCR beta CDR3 regions derived from RNA transcripts. First-round RT-PCR of the TCR CDR3 relied on the HTBI primer set. TCRdb analysed the multiplex PCR reads with MiXCR anew, one entry per CDR3 protein. The sample carries a few hundred thousand distinct CDR3 sequences, 15% recorded once. This sample was included in a study of T cells in Graves' hyperthyroidism and ophthalmopathy. Study overall: Peripheral blood was secured at the point of initial diagnosis, before any treatment. Findings and caveats of the study: In the blood, most expanded thyroid clonotypes above 0.001 appeared as well. Ophthalmopathy onset followed model prediction by a median roughly 6.5 months.

CDR1 is SGHRS and CDR2 is YFSETQ in the germline V gene. This CDR3 contains 13 residues. The ends were cut back, 6 bases at V and 2 bases at J, with 11 bases in the middle. Specimen: blood. V and J are TRBV5-1 and TRBJ1-1; D is uncertain. The sequence derives from a woman aged 25 to 39 with Graves' hyperthyroidism. The CDR3 DNA is TGCGCCAGCAATGTCGGACTTAACACTGAAGCTTTCTTT. Translating it yields CASNVGLNTEAFF.